This TCR beta chain is drawn from a study of vaccination and CD4 T cells after COVID-19. J gave up 5 bases and V 5 bases, and 8 bases lay outside the gene matches. Germline V gene data show CDR1 as SGHTA and CDR2 as FQGNSA. The CDR3 extends over 17 amino acids. This clonotype was observed once. Antigen: not known. Regarding treatment: approximately 10-day PBMC culture with coronavirus spike peptide pools or control peptides (ViraFEST assay). An Oncomine TCR Beta short-read assay was used to sequence the DNA from cultured CD4+ T cells. Genomic DNA was drawn out of CD4+ T cells grown in culture. From the PCR reads, TCRdb called clonotypes with MiXCR, one entry per CDR3 protein. Of about 19,000 distinct CDR3 sequences listed, around 48% are singletons.

V gene TRBV7-2 combines with J gene TRBJ2-5, with 16 positions matching TRBD2. The clonotype originates from a human donor who had recovered from COVID-19. Sequencing was performed on CD4+ T cells from blood, cultured in vitro, taken before SARS-CoV-2 vaccination. The CDR3 region has the DNA TGTGCCAGCAGCCCGGGACTAGCGGGGGGGCCGAGGGAGACCCAGTACTTC. Translation gives CASSPGLAGGPRETQYF. Full variable domain (missing parts from reference TRBV7-2 and TRBJ2-5): GAGVSQSPSNKVTEKGKDVELRCDPISGHTALYWYRQSLGQGLEFLIYFQGNSAPDKSGLPSDRFSAERTGGSVSTLTIQRTQQEDSAVYLCASSPGLAGGPRETQYFGPGTRLLVL.